This entry concerns a single T cell receptor beta chain. Its antigen remains unknown. The J segment lost 3 bases and the V segment lost 1 base, leaving 7 bases of the junction unmatched. The CDR3 totals 17 residues. Looked up from germline, CDR1 is SGHAT and CDR2 is FQNNGV. The sample comes from a study of cytomegalovirus exposure and HLA in healthy donors. Study-wide findings and caveats: Confirmation was obtained in vitro that three CMV-associated chains are specific for CMV antigens. Across HLA loci, a later analysis found differing TCR association rates, with DRB1 most and HLA-C fewest. Using the classifier, cytomegalovirus status was reportedly diagnosed with high specificity and sensitivity.

Nominally healthy donors were sampled, though unrecorded immune exposures were likely. PCR involved 60 Vbeta and 13 Jbeta primers. Measured with immunoSEQ multiplex PCR; TCRdb has only the in-frame clones, and not every one. The sample lists around 180,000 clones, 75% to 85% occurring once. The chain employs TRBV11-2 and TRBJ2-3; 10 bases agree with TRBD1. This sequence was found in a man aged 30-40 years in good health and CMV-seropositive. The source material was PBMCs. CDR3 loop: CASSLALTGGGTDTQYF. In nucleotides, the CDR3 is TGTGCCAGCAGCTTAGCTTTGACAGGGGGCGGAACAGATACGCAGTATTTT.